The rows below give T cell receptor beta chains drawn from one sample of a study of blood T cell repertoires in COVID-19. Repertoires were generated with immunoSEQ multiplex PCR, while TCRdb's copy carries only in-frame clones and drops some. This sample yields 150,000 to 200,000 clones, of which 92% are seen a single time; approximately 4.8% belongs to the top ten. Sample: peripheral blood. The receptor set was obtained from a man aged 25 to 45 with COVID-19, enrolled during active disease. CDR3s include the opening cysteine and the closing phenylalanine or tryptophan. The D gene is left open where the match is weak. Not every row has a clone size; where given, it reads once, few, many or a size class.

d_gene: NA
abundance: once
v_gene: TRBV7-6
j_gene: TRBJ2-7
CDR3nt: TGTGCCAGCAGCCCCGGACTAACGCTCTCCTACGAGCAGTACTTC
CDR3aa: CASSPGLTLSYEQYF

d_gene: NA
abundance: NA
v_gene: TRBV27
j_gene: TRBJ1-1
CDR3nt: TGTGCCAGCAGTCCGGGAGTGGGACTCACTGAAGCTTTCTTT
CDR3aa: CASSPGVGLTEAFF

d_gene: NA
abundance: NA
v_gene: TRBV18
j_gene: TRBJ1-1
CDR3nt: TGTGCCAGCTCGCAATTCCCTGGCGGGGGTCCTTCAGTCACTGAAGCTTTCTTT
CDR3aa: CASSQFPGGGPSVTEAFF

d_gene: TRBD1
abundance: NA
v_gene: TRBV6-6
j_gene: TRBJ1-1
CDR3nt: TGTGCCAGCAGATACGGATATAGGACAGGGGGCACTGAAGCTTTCTTT
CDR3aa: CASRYGYRTGGTEAFF

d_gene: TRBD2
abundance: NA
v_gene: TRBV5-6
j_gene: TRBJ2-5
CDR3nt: TGTGCCAGCAGCTCCGGGACTAGCGGGGGGGCCCTAGAGACCCAGTACTTC
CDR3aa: CASSSGTSGGALETQYF

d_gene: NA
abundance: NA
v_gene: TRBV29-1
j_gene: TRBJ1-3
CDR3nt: TGCAGCGTTGTTGACTGGGAAGGAGGGGGAAACACCATATATTTT
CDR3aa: CSVVDWEGGGNTIYF

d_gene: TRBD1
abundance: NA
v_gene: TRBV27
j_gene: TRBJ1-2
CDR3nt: TGTGCCAGCAGTTTGGACAGGACCAACTATGGCTACACCTTC
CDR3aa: CASSLDRTNYGYTF

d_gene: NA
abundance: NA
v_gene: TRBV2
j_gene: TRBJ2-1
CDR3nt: TGTGCCAGCAGGCCGACTAGTCGCGATGAGCAGTTCTTC
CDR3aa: CASRPTSRDEQFF

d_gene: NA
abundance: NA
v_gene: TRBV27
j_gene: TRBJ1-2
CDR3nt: TGTGCCAGCAGACCTGACAGCTTCTATGGCTACACCTTC
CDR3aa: CASRPDSFYGYTF

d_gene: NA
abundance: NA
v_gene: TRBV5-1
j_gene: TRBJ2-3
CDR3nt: TGCGCCAGCAGCTTGGCCACGGGAGACGTAACAGATACGCAGTATTTT
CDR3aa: CASSLATGDVTDTQYF

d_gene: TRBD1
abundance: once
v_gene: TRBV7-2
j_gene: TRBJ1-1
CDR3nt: TGTGCCAGCAGCCTATGGGCAGGGGGTAAGAACACTGAAGCTTTCTTT
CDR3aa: CASSLWAGGKNTEAFF

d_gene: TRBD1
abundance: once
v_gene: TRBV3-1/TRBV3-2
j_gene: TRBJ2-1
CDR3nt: TGTGCCAGCAGCCAGCTAGCCGGGACAGGGACCTACAATGAGCAGTTCTTC
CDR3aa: CASSQLAGTGTYNEQFF

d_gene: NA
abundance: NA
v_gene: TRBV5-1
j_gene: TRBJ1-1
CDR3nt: TGCGCCAGCAGCACCCAAGGCGGGGGGTACACTGAAGCTTTCTTT
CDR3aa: CASSTQGGGYTEAFF